Listed below are T cell receptor beta chains from one sample, sequenced in a study of T cell changes during pregnancy in multiple sclerosis. Only in-frame clones appear in the TCRdb table, and some are missing; sequencing was by immunoSEQ multiplex PCR. The sample lists roughly 86,000 clones, about 92% seen once, with 2% to 3% in the top ten. The sequencing used peripheral blood, collected in the first trimester of pregnancy. The origin of the receptors is a female donor with multiple sclerosis, enrolled in a pregnancy study. Both conserved end residues are part of each CDR3. A D gene is named only where the DNA matches it firmly. For some rows the clone size is stated as once, few or many, or as a class when expanded; others skip it.

>NA|TRBV28|TRBJ2-7|NA
CASGRTVPYEQYF
TGTGCCAGCGGGCGGACAGTCCCATACGAGCAGTACTTC
>NA|TRBV27|TRBJ2-7|NA
CASGSPFRGAYEQYF
TGTGCCAGCGGGTCGCCATTTAGGGGTGCCTACGAGCAGTACTTC
>TRBD2|TRBV7-2|TRBJ2-2|NA
CASSVSGRATGELFF
TGTGCCAGCAGCGTTAGCGGGAGAGCCACCGGGGAGCTGTTTTTT
>TRBD1|TRBV28|TRBJ1-1|NA
CASRNRGFRAFF
TGTGCCAGTAGGAACAGGGGATTCCGAGCTTTCTTT
>NA|TRBV28|TRBJ1-5|NA
CASSLDGVGGNQPQHF
TGTGCCAGCAGCCTTGATGGAGTAGGAGGAAATCAGCCCCAGCATTTT
>NA|TRBV27|TRBJ2-5|NA
CASSLTGEGVKLETQYF
TGTGCCAGCAGTTTAACGGGGGAGGGGGTAAAACTAGAGACCCAGTACTTC
>NA|TRBV2|TRBJ2-6|once
CASSAAEPSGANVLTF
TGTGCCAGCAGTGCAGCTGAGCCCTCTGGGGCCAACGTCCTGACTTTC
>NA|TRBV5-8|TRBJ2-7|NA
CASSFVGVSGPYEQYF
TGTGCCAGCAGCTTTGTAGGTGTTAGCGGTCCCTACGAGCAGTACTTC
>NA|TRBV6-1|TRBJ2-7|NA
CASSEHDRLGTYEQYF
TGTGCCAGCAGTGAACACGACAGGTTGGGAACCTACGAGCAGTACTTC
>NA|TRBV7-2|TRBJ2-2|NA
CASSLSPQNTGELFF
TGTGCCAGCAGCTTAAGCCCCCAGAACACCGGGGAGCTGTTTTTT
>NA|TRBV15|TRBJ2-7|NA
CATSRDRGGPYEQYF
TGTGCCACCAGCAGAGATAGGGGGGGCCCCTACGAGCAGTACTTC
>TRBD2|TRBV7-6|TRBJ2-2|NA
CASSFYGGSTGELFF
TGTGCCAGCAGCTTTTATGGCGGGAGCACCGGGGAGCTGTTTTTT
>TRBD1|TRBV9|TRBJ1-3|few
CASSVGMGQGFFGNTIYF
TGTGCCAGCAGCGTAGGTATGGGACAGGGGTTCTTCGGAAACACCATATATTTT
>NA|TRBV19|TRBJ2-7|NA
CASSIVGGAGYEQYF
TGTGCCAGTAGTATAGTTGGGGGCGCAGGATACGAGCAGTACTTC
>NA|TRBV7-9|TRBJ2-7|NA
CASSLDSSYEQYF
TGTGCCAGCAGCTTAGATTCCAGCTACGAGCAGTACTTC
>TRBD2|TRBV2|TRBJ2-1|NA
CASRIGLAGYNEQFF
TGTGCCAGCAGAATTGGACTAGCGGGGTACAATGAGCAGTTCTTC
>NA|TRBV29-1|TRBJ2-2|NA
CSVADTGELFF
TGCAGCGTTGCGGACACTGGGGAGCTGTTTTTT
>TRBD2|TRBV2|TRBJ2-1|NA
CASRLRASGSDEQFF
TGTGCCAGCCGACTTCGAGCTAGCGGGAGCGATGAGCAGTTCTTC
>TRBD2|TRBV5-1|TRBJ2-1|NA
CASSTLAGGMSNEQFF
TGCGCCAGCAGCACCCTAGCGGGAGGGATGTCCAATGAGCAGTTCTTC
>TRBD1|TRBV27|TRBJ2-7|NA
CASSHRDRSYEQYF
TGTGCCAGCAGTCACCGGGACAGGTCCTACGAGCAGTACTTC
>NA|TRBV9|TRBJ1-3|NA
CASSSLKTLSGNTIYF
TGTGCCAGCTCGAGCCTTAAAACGCTCTCTGGAAACACCATATATTTT
>TRBD2|TRBV5-1|TRBJ2-3|NA
CASSWGLAGGVTPGADTQYF
TGCGCCAGCAGCTGGGGACTAGCGGGAGGGGTAACCCCTGGCGCAGATACGCAGTATTTT
>TRBD2|TRBV15|TRBJ2-3|NA
CATSRGVRGGAADTQYF
TGTGCCACCAGCAGAGGAGTCCGGGGGGGCGCTGCAGATACGCAGTATTTT
>NA|TRBV5-6|TRBJ2-7|NA
CASSLESYEQYF
TGTGCCAGCAGCCTAGAGAGTTACGAGCAGTACTTC
>NA|TRBV7-2|TRBJ2-1|NA
CASSLGGGKNEQFF
TGTGCCAGCAGCTTAGGAGGGGGAAAGAATGAGCAGTTCTTC
>NA|TRBV7-2|TRBJ1-1|NA
CASSSNQGRATEAFF
TGTGCCAGCAGCTCTAATCAGGGGAGGGCCACTGAAGCTTTCTTT
>TRBD2|TRBV9|TRBJ2-2|NA
CASSVLAGGNTGELFF
TGTGCCAGCAGCGTCCTAGCGGGAGGGAACACCGGGGAGCTGTTTTTT
>TRBD1|TRBV19|TRBJ2-3|NA
CASGRDRGTGTSTDTQYF
TGTGCCAGTGGCCGGGACAGGGGTACCGGCACTAGCACAGATACGCAGTATTTT
>NA|TRBV5-5|TRBJ1-4|once
CASSPGLLNEKLFF
TGTGCCAGCAGCCCGGGACTGCTTAATGAAAAACTGTTTTTT
>NA|TRBV14|TRBJ2-7|NA
CASSQRGFLAEQYF
TGTGCCAGCAGCCAACGAGGTTTCCTAGCCGAGCAGTACTTC
>TRBD2|TRBV7-9|TRBJ2-3|NA
CASSFSGRLSTSTDTQYF
TGTGCCAGCAGCTTTAGCGGGAGGCTATCAACTAGCACAGATACGCAGTATTTT